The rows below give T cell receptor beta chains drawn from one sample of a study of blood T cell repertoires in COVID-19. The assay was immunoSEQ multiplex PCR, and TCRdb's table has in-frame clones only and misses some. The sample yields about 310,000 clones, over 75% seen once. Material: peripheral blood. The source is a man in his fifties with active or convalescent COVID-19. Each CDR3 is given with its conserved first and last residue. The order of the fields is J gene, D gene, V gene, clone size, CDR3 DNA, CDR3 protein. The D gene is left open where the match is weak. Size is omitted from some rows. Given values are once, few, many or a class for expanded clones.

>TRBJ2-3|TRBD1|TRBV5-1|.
TGCGCCAGCACCCTCGGGACAGGGGCTATAGATACGCAGTATTTT
CASTLGTGAIDTQYF
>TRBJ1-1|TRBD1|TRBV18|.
TGTGCCAGCTCCCCCGGACAGGGGGCGATGAACACTGAAGCTTTCTTT
CASSPGQGAMNTEAFF
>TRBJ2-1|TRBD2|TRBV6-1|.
TGTGCCAGCAGTGACCCCGGACTAGGAGGCAATGAGCAGTTCTTC
CASSDPGLGGNEQFF
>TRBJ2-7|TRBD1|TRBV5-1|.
TGCGCCAGCAGCCTGACAGGGGGAGGGTACGAGCAGTACTTC
CASSLTGGGYEQYF
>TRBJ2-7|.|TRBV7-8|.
TGTGCCAGCAGCTTAGGGGGGGATACCTACGAGCAGTACTTC
CASSLGGDTYEQYF
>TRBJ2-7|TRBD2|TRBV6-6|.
TGTGCCAGCAGTTGGACTAGCGGGGACGAGCAGTACTTC
CASSWTSGDEQYF
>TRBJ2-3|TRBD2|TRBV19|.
TGTGCCAGCGGTATAAGCGGGAGACCAGATACGCAGTATTTT
CASGISGRPDTQYF
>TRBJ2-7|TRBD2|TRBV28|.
TGTGCCAGCAGGGGGACTAGCGTTTCCTACGAGCAGTACTTC
CASRGTSVSYEQYF
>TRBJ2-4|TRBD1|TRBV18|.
TGTGCCAGCTCACCATCGACAGGGGGAAACATTCAGTACTTC
CASSPSTGGNIQYF
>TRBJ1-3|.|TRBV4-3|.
TGCGCCAGCAGCCTATCGACGGGTTCTGGAAACACCATATATTTT
CASSLSTGSGNTIYF
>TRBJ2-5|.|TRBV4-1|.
TGCGCCAGCAGCCAAGCACTCGAGACCCAGTACTTC
CASSQALETQYF
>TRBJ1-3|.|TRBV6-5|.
TGTGCCAGCAGTTACGGTCCAGGGGAAAACACCATATATTTT
CASSYGPGENTIYF
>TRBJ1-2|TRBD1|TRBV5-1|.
TGCGCCAGCAGCGGGACAGGCCGCATCGGTGGCTACACCTTC
CASSGTGRIGGYTF
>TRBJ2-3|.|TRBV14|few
TGTGCCAGCAGTCCGACAGGAACCACAGATACGCAGTATTTT
CASSPTGTTDTQYF
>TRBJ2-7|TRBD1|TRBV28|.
TGTGCCAGCGGGACAGGGGACCTCGAGCAGTACTTC
CASGTGDLEQYF
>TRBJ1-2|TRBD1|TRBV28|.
TGTGCCAGCAGTTTCCTCTCCGGGACAGGGAATGGCTACACCTTC
CASSFLSGTGNGYTF
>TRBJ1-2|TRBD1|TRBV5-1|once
TGCGCCAGCAGCGACAGGGGGCCGCCCTATGGCTACACCTTC
CASSDRGPPYGYTF
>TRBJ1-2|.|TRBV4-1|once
TGCGCCAGCAGCCAAGTTCCCGACACGGTAGCTAACTATGGCTACACCTTC
CASSQVPDTVANYGYTF
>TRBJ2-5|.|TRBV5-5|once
TGTGCCAGCAGCTTGGGGGCAGGGTCGACTCCGGAGACCCAGTACTTC
CASSLGAGSTPETQYF
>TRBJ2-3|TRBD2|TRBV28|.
TGTGCCAGCACCCCCAGACTAGCGACTAGCACAGATACGCAGTATTTT
CASTPRLATSTDTQYF